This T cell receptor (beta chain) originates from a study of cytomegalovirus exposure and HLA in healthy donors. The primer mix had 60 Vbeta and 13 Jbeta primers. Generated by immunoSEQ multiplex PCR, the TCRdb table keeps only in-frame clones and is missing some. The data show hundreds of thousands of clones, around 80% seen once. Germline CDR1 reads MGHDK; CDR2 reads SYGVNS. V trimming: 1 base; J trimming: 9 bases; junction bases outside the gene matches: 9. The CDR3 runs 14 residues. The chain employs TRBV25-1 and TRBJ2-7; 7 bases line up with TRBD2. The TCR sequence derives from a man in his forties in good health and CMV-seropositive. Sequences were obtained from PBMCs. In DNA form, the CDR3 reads TGTGCCAGCAGTGAATGCCGGGACCAGCGGGGGCAGTACGTC. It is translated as CASSECRDQRGQYV.